This TCR beta chain was retrieved from a study of cytomegalovirus exposure and HLA in healthy donors. The V gene lost 3 bases and the J gene lost 4 bases, with 8 bases spanning the gap. This CDR3 region has 13 residues. Germline CDR1 MNHNS, CDR2 SASEGT. Primers: 60 Vbeta forward and 13 Jbeta reverse. Using immunoSEQ multiplex PCR, the repertoire was profiled, and TCRdb retains in-frame clones only, with some absent. The sample has 150,000 to 200,000 clones; 65% to 85% are singletons. This sequence was found in a woman younger than 30 in good health and CMV-seronegative. The chain joins TRBV6-1 to TRBJ2-3; the D gene is possibly TRBD2 (6 bases). Specimen: PBMCs. The chain's CDR3 is CASSEDYSDTQYF. Written as DNA, the CDR3 is TGTGCCAGCAGTGAGGACTACTCAGATACGCAGTATTTT.